This T cell receptor (beta chain) was identified during a study of graft-versus-host responses after intestinal transplantation. Study-level information: Transplantation in recipients was multivisceral, liver-intestinal, or isolated intestinal.

Only one count was recorded for this clone. The antigen remains unidentified. This CDR3 comprises 16 residues. From germline, CDR1 is ENHRY and CDR2 SYGVKD. The V gene end was trimmed by 0 bases and the J gene end by 1 base; junction bases not matched to a gene: 3. Clones were sequenced by immunoSEQ multiplex PCR, and TCRdb holds only the in-frame ones, with some missing. The sample yields fewer than 130,000 clones, 93% seen once. The genes are TRBV10-3 and TRBJ2-3, with 8 nucleotides matching TRBD1. Sequenced material: unstimulated CD8+ T cells sorted from spleen or lymph node cells, taken before intestinal transplant. This receptor was identified in a human donor who received an intestinal transplant. The CDR3: CAISESVTGGTDTQYF. Here the CDR3 DNA reads TGTGCCATCAGTGAGTCTGTGACAGGGGGCACAGATACGCAGTATTTT.